One and the same sample provided the 8 T cell receptor beta chains below, sequenced in a study of TIL therapy for anti-PD-1-resistant metastatic lung cancer. Sequencing used immunoSEQ v3. Only in-frame clones appear in the TCRdb table, and some are missing; sequencing was by immunoSEQ multiplex PCR. Of fewer than 20,000 clones in the sample, around 82% were seen once. Time point defined: pre-treatment sample, taken before nivolumab and TIL therapy. Source: blood, taken at baseline. The receptors were gathered from a person between 30 and 80 years old with non-small cell lung cancer.

The CDR3: CASSLAVGSGTFGELFF. Here the CDR3 DNA reads TGTGCCAGCAGCTTAGCCGTAGGTAGCGGGACTTTCGGGGAGCTGTTTTTT. This chain joins TRBV7-2 and TRBJ2-2; the match to TRBD2 covers 8 bases. Germline V lookup: CDR1 SGHTA, CDR2 FQGNSA. The CDR3 extends over 17 amino acids. V trimming: 0 bases; J trimming: 7 bases; junction bases outside the gene matches: 10.

The chain employs TRBV4-3 and TRBJ1-6, with 10 bases lining up with TRBD1. The CDR3 is 15 amino acids. The trim removed 3 bases at V and 7 bases at J, leaving 3 bases unmatched. Germline-derived CDR1 and CDR2 are LGHNA and YSLEER. The CDR3 is CASSQWTGGNSPLHF. CDR3 coding DNA: TGCGCCAGCAGCCAGTGGACAGGGGGGAATTCACCCCTCCACTTT.

The DNA of the CDR3 is TGTGCCAGCTCCCCGATGGGGACAGCGGGCACTGAAGCTTTCTTT. It specifies CASSPMGTAGTEAFF. This rearrangement joins TRBV6-1 to TRBJ1-1, with 7 bases identical to TRBD1. The V gene end was trimmed by 8 bases and the J gene end by 4 bases; junction bases not matched to a gene: 13. CDR1 MNHNS and CDR2 SASEGT come from the germline V gene. The CDR3 is 15 amino acids.

The CDR3, as DNA: TGTGCCAGTAGGAGCACAGGGTCGGACTATGGCTACACCTTC. Its translation is CASRSTGSDYGYTF. This chain connects TRBV19 to TRBJ1-2; possibly TRBD1 for D (6 bases). This CDR3 is built from 14 residues. Germline lookup yields CDR1 LNHDA and CDR2 SQIVND (reference sequence). V was pared by 6 bases and J by 3 bases, with 14 bases between.

The V and J genes are TRBV5-1 and TRBJ1-5; D is perhaps TRBD1 (6 bases). CDR3 length: 15 amino acids. Germline-derived CDR1 and CDR2 are SGHRS and YFSETQ. The ends were cut back, 2 bases at V and 2 bases at J, with 11 bases in the middle. The CDR3 sequence: CASSFTGGGNQPQHF. The CDR3 bases are TGCGCCAGCAGCTTTACGGGGGGCGGCAATCAGCCCCAGCATTTT.

In this sample, this clone turned up a few times. This sequence joins TRBV27 and TRBJ1-2; TRBD1 aligns across 8 bases. This CDR3 spans 12 amino acids. Per germline, CDR1 MNHEY and CDR2 SMNVEV (reference sequence). After removal of 3 bases from V and 8 bases from J, the junction contained 2 bases not matched to a gene. The CDR3: CASSLDRVGYTF. The CDR3 region has the DNA TGTGCCAGCAGTTTGGACAGGGTCGGCTACACCTTC.

The chain joins TRBV28 to TRBJ2-5; D is unresolved. V was clipped by 5 bases and J by 0 bases, with 13 bases between them. The length of the CDR3 is 15 residues. CDR1 is MDHEN and CDR2 is SYDVKM in the germline V gene. The DNA of the CDR3 is TGTGCCAGCAGTCCACTGACTCAGTACCAAGAGACCCAGTACTTC. Translated: CASSPLTQYQETQYF.

The chain couples TRBV12-5 to TRBJ2-2; D gene uncertain. The ends were cut back, 2 bases at V and 1 base at J, with 5 bases in the middle. The germline V gene has CDR1 LGHNT and CDR2 FRNRAP. The CDR3 totals 14 residues. The CDR3: CASGLRVNTGELFF. The CDR3 region has the DNA TGTGCTAGTGGTTTGCGGGTGAACACCGGGGAGCTGTTTTTT.